This TCR beta chain was sequenced during a study of blood T cell repertoires in COVID-19. Study-wide context: COVID-19 samples from acute and convalescent phases originated in the United States, Italy and Spain. T cells, B-cell-depleted T cells, or PBMCs supplied cDNA or gDNA.

All exposed participants met a person with COVID-19 within 2 weeks before entering the study. This CDR3 comprises 17 residues. The junction had 5 bases not matched to a gene; V was cut back by 3 bases and J by 1 base. Germline V CDR1 and CDR2: KGHSH, LQKENI. As originally analysed: Nucleated cell counts were estimated from reference gene primer amplification. The protocol was immunoSEQ multiplex PCR, while the TCRdb copy is restricted to in-frame clones and leaves out a portion. The V and J calls and clone size are taken from that table; D and trimming were inferred from the DNA. The repertoire holds about 270,000 clones, with 85% to 95% as singletons.

The chain uses TRBV18 and TRBJ2-2; 10 bases agree with TRBD2. The receptor comes from a man aged 35 to 55 who had been exposed to COVID-19. The sample taken for sequencing was PBMCs or T cells enriched from blood (not recorded which). CDR3 sequence: CASSPAVAGGNTGELFF. The CDR3 nucleotides are TGTGCCAGCTCACCCGCAGTAGCGGGAGGGAACACCGGGGAGCTGTTTTTT. Complete variable domain (other parts from reference TRBV18 and TRBJ2-2): NAGVMQNPRHLVRRRGQEARLRCSPMKGHSHVYWYRQLPEEGLKFMVYLQKENIIDESGMPKERFSAEFPKEGPSILRIQQVVRGDSAAYFCASSPAVAGGNTGELFFGEGSRLTVL.